This T cell receptor beta chain was identified in a study of CD8 T cells in ankylosing spondylitis. Study-wide results and limits: Seemingly distinctive of ankylosing spondylitis blood was a TCR beta motif formed by eight highly homologous variants. Clones tied to disease were said to be significantly enriched in matched ankylosing spondylitis synovial fluid.

One entry per CDR3 protein results from TCRdb running MiXCR on the 5' RACE reads. The sample yields roughly 200,000 distinct CDR3 sequences, roughly 26% seen once. The sample holds a few counts of this clonotype. Its antigen is unidentified. Germline assignment: CDR1 DFQATT and CDR2 SNEGSKA (reference sequence). This CDR3 has 15 residues. This chain uses TRBV20-1 with TRBJ2-7, with 8 bases lining up with TRBD2. The sample comprised blood, either unsorted or a sorted T cell fraction (not recorded which). The sequence came from a male donor with ankylosing spondylitis or in good health (not recorded which). CDR3: CSGIGESGRSYEQYF. The CDR3 nucleotides read TGCAGCGGCATTGGAGAAAGCGGGAGATCCTACGAGCAGTACTTC.